This T cell receptor (beta chain) was captured in a study of radiotherapy plus CTLA-4 blockade in lung cancer listed by TCRdb under 2018. As for the study more broadly: Objective responses occurred in approximately 19% of enrolled patients, and 25% to 40% achieved disease control. What the research found in general, with its limitations: TCR clones derived from tumors expanded in peripheral blood after treatment with radiotherapy and ipilimumab. The strongest predictors of response, as reported, were early dynamic changes in blood T cell clones along with a rise in serum interferon-beta after radiation.

Regarding this clone: What this receptor recognizes is not known. No base quality values were provided; no much bigger clone lies one nucleotide off.

Library generation was performed with the immunoSEQ multiplex PCR assay. What TCRdb holds here is the immuneACCESS table cut down to in-frame rearrangements. Part of the clones is not present; checked against another copy, under half of the missing clones reflect an unresolved V gene, and the others are unexplained. Across this sample there are tens of thousands of clones, with around 79% seen only once. The ten largest account for 6.5% to 10% of the sample. Focal radiation therapy combined with CTLA-4 blockade (ipilimumab) was tested in patients with chemo-refractory metastatic non-small-cell lung cancer. The cysteine opens and the phenylalanine closes a CDR3 of 13 amino acids. The entry retains the CDR3 DNA only, 39 bases that are in frame from base 1. The V end loses 7 bases and the J end loses 2 bases, and a stretch of 10 bases separates them. Based on the germline V gene (reference sequence), the CDR1 and CDR2 sequences are LNHDA and SQIVND.

The sequences come from peripheral blood, collected from a patient treated with radiotherapy plus ipilimumab. The receptor's source is a human donor with non-small cell lung cancer who had a complete response to radiotherapy plus ipilimumab. The chain joins TRBV19 to TRBJ2-3; the D gene cannot be named for sure. The CDR3 protein is CASTVSHTDTQYF. The nucleotide sequence is given as TGTGCCAGTACTGTTAGTCACACAGATACGCAGTATTTT.